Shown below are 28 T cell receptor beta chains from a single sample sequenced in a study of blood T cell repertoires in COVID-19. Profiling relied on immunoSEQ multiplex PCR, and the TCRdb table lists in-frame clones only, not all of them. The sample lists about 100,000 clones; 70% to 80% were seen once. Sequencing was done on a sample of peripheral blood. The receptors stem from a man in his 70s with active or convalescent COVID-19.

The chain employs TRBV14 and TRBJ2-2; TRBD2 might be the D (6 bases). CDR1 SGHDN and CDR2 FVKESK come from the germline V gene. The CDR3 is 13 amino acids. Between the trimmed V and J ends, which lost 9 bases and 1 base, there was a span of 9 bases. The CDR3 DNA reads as TGTGCCAGTAGGAGGGAGAACACCGGGGAGCTGTTTTTT. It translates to CASRRENTGELFF.

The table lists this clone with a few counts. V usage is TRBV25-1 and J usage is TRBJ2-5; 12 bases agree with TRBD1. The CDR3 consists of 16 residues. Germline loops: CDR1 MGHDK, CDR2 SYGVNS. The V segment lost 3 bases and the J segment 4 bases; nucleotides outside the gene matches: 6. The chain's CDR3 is CASSDRGTGGTETQYF. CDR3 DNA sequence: TGTGCCAGCAGTGATCGAGGGACAGGGGGCACAGAGACCCAGTACTTC.

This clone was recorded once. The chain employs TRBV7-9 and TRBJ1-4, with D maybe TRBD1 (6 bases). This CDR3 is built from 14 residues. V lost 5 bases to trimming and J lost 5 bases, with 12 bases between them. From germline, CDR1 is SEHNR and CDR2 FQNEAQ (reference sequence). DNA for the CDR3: TGTGCCAGCAGCCCATGGGGGCAGAATGAAAAACTGTTTTTT. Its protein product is CASSPWGQNEKLFF.

CDR3 DNA: TGCGCCAGCAGCTTGGTTGTGGGGACAGGGGATGGCTACACCTTC. Its translation: CASSLVVGTGDGYTF. The chain employs TRBV5-1 and TRBJ1-2; TRBD1 agrees at 10 bases. With 0 bases clipped from V and 6 bases from J, the junction kept 5 bases outside the gene matches. There are 15 residues in the CDR3. CDR1 and CDR2 from the germline V gene are SGHRS and YFSETQ.

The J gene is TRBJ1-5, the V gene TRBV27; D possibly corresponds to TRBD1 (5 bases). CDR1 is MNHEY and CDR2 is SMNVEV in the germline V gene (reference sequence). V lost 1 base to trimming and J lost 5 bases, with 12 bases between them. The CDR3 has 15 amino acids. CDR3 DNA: TGTGCCAGCAGTTTATGGAGGGGCACCGATCAGCCCCAGCATTTT. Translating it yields CASSLWRGTDQPQHF.

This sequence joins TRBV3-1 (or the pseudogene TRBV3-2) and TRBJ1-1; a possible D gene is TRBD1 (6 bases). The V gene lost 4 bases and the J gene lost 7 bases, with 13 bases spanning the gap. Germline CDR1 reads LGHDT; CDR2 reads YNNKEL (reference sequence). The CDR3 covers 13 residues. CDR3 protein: CASSLGTSDEAFF. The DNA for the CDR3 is TGTGCCAGCAGCCTTGGGACATCGGATGAAGCTTTCTTT.

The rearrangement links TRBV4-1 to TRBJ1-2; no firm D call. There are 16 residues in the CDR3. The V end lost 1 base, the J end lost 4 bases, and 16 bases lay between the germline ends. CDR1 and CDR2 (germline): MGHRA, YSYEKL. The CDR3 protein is CASSQVHGGPVYGYTF. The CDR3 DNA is TGCGCCAGCAGCCAAGTTCACGGTGGGCCCGTCTATGGCTACACCTTC.

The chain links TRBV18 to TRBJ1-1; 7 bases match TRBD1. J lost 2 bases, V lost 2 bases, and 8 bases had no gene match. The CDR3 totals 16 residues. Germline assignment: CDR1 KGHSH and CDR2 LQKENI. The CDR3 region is CASSPALQGENTEAFF. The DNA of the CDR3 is TGTGCCAGCTCACCAGCGCTCCAGGGGGAAAACACTGAAGCTTTCTTT.

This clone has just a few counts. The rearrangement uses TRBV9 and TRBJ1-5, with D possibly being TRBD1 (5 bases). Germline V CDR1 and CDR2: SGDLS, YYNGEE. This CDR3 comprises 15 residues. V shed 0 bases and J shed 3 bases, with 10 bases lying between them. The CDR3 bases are TGTGCCAGCAGCGTAGACGGGGGGTCCAATCAGCCCCAGCATTTT. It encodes CASSVDGGSNQPQHF.

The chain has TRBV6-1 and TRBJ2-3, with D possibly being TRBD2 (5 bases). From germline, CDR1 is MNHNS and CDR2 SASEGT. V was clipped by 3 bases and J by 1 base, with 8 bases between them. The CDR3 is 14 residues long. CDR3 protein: CASSDPRGTDTQYF. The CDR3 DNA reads TGTGCCAGCAGTGACCCGAGGGGCACAGATACGCAGTATTTT.

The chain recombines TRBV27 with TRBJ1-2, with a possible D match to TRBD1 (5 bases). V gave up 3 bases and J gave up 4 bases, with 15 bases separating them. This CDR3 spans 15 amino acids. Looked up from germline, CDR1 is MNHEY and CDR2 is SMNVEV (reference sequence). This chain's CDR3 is CASSLDRDFSYGYTF. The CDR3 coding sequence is TGTGCCAGCAGTTTGGACCGGGACTTCAGCTATGGCTACACCTTC.

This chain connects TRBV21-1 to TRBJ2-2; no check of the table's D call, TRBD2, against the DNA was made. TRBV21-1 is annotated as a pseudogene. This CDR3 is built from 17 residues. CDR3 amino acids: CASSKREEGSNTGELFF. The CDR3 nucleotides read TGTGCCAGCAGCAAAAGGGAGGAGGGGTCGAACACCGGGGAGCTGTTTTTT.

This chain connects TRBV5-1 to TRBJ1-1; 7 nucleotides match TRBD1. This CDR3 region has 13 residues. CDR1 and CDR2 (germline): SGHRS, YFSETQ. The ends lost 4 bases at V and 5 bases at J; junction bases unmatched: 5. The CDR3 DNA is TGCGCCAGCAGCAGGACAGGAGGGACTGAAGCTTTCTTT. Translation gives CASSRTGGTEAFF.

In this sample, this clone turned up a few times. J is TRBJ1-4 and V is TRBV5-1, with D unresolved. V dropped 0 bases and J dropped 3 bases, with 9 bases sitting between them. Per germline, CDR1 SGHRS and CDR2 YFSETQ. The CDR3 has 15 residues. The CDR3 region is CASSLAREANEKLFF. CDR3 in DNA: TGCGCCAGCAGCTTGGCTAGGGAGGCTAATGAAAAACTGTTTTTT.

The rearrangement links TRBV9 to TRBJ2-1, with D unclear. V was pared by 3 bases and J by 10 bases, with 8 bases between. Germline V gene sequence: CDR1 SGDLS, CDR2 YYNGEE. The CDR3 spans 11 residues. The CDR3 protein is CASSAGWEQFF. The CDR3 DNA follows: TGTGCCAGCAGCGCCGGTTGGGAGCAGTTCTTC.

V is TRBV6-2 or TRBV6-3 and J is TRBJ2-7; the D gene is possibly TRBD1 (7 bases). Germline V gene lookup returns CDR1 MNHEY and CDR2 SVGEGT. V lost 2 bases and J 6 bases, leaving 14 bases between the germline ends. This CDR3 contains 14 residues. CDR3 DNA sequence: TGTGCCAGCAGTTACCCACCAGGGGGGATCGAGCAGTACTTC. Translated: CASSYPPGGIEQYF.

CDR3 sequence (DNA): TGTGCCAGCAGTACCGACAGGGTGGGTCCGAATGAGCAGTTCTTC. Protein: CASSTDRVGPNEQFF. V and J are TRBV6-5 and TRBJ2-1, with 7 bases identical to TRBD1. The CDR3 has 15 residues. The germline V gene has CDR1 MNHEY and CDR2 SVGAGI. The ends lost 5 bases at V and 7 bases at J; junction bases unmatched: 11.

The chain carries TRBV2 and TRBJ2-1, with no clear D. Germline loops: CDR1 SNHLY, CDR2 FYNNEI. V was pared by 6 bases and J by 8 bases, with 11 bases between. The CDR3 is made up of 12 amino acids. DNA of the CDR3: TGTGCCAGCAGGCGGAAATGGGATGAGCAGTTCTTC. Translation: CASRRKWDEQFF.

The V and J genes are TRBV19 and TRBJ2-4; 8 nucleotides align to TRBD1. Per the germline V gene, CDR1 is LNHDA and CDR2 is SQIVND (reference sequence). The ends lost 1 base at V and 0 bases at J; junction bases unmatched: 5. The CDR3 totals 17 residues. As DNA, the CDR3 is TGTGCCAGTAGTATAGTGGGGACAGGAATAGCCAAAAACATTCAGTACTTC. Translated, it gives CASSIVGTGIAKNIQYF. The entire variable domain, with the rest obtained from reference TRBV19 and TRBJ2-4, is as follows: DGGITQSPKYLFRKEGQNVTLSCEQNLNHDAMYWYRQDPGQGLRLIYYSQIVNDFQKGDIAEGYSVSREKKESFPLTVTSAQKNPTAFYLCASSIVGTGIAKNIQYFGAGTRLSVL.

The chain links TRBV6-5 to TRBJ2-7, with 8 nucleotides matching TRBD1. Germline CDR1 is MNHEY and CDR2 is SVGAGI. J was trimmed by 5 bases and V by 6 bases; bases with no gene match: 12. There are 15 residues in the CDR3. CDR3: CASRPGGEAVNEQYF. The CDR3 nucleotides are TGTGCCAGCAGGCCAGGGGGCGAGGCTGTAAACGAGCAGTACTTC.

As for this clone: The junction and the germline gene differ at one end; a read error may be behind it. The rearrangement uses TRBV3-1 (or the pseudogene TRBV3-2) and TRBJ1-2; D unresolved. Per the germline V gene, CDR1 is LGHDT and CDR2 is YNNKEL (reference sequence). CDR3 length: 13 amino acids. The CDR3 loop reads CASSQSPTGGYTF. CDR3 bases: TGTGCCAGCAGCCAAAGCCCCACCGGCGGCTATACCTTC.

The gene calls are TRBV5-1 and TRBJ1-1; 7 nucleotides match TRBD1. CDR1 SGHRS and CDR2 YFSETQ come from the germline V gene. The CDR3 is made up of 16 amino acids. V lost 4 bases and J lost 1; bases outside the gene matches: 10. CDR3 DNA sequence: TGCGCCAGCAGCCGGGGACAGAGCGCTCGGAACACTGAAGCTTTCTTT. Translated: CASSRGQSARNTEAFF.

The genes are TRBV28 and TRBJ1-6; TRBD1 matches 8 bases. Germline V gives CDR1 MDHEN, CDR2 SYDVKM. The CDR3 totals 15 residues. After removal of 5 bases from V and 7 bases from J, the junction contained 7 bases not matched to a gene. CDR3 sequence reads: CASSGGQGNNSPLHF. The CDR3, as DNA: TGTGCCAGCAGTGGAGGACAGGGAAACAATTCACCCCTCCACTTT.

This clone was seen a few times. CDR3 region: CASSSLGAGGGETQYF. CDR3 nucleotide sequence: TGTGCCAGCAGCTCCCTCGGAGCGGGAGGAGGAGAGACCCAGTACTTC. The chain uses TRBV7-3 and TRBJ2-5, with TRBD2 identical over 9 bases. The CDR3 loop spans 16 amino acids. The V and J ends lost 4 bases and 4 bases, in that order; junction bases with no gene match: 10. In germline, CDR1 is SGHTA, CDR2 FQGTGA.

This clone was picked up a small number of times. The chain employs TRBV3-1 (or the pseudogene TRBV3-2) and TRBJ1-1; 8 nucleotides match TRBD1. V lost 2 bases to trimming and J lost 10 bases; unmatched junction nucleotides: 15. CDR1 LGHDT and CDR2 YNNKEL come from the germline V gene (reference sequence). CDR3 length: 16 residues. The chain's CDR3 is CASSQLHTGTGISAFF. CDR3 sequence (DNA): TGTGCCAGCAGCCAACTCCATACCGGGACAGGAATTTCAGCTTTCTTT.

CDR3 nucleotides: TGCGCCAGCAGCTTGCAGGGAGGACTCAACACTGAAGCTTTCTTT. Amino acids: CASSLQGGLNTEAFF. The V and J genes are TRBV5-1 and TRBJ1-1, with D possibly being TRBD1 (5 bases). Germline-derived CDR1 and CDR2 are SGHRS and YFSETQ. V was clipped by 1 base and J by 2 bases, with 12 bases between them. The CDR3 sequence is 15 residues long.

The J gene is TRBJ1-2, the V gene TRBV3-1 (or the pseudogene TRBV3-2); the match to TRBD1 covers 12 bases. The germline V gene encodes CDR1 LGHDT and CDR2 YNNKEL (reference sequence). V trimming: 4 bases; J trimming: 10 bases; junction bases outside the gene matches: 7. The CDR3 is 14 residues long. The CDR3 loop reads CASSPTGQGALYTF. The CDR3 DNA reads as TGTGCCAGCAGCCCAACGGGACAGGGGGCACTCTACACCTTC.

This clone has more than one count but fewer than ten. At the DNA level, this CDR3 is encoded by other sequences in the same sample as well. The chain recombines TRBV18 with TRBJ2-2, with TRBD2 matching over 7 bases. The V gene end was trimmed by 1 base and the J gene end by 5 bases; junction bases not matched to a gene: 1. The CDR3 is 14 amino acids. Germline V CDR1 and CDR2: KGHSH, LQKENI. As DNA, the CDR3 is TGTGCCAGCTCACCACTCGGGGGGACCGGGGAGCTGTTTTTT. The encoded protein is CASSPLGGTGELFF.